A single sample gave rise to the 17 T cell receptor beta chains below, sequenced in a study of shared clonotypes between healthy human individuals. Assay used: immunoSEQ multiplex PCR; TCRdb lists only in-frame clones, some missing. The sample gives 2 million to 2.5 million clones, 85% to 95% of which show up once; around 0.4% is in the top ten. The specimen was naive CD4+ T cells from PBMCs. Documented subset: CD45RA+ positively selected. Receptors were obtained from a man between 18 and 35 years old in good health. Some clones in this sample may be carry-over from other donors' samples.

The chain is built from TRBV5-1 and TRBJ2-5; 9 bases are shared with TRBD2. In germline, CDR1 is SGHRS, CDR2 YFSETQ. This CDR3 is 16 amino acids long. After removal of 3 bases from V and 4 bases from J, the junction contained 10 bases not matched to a gene. Here the CDR3 reads CASSSVAGERAETQYF. CDR3 nucleotide sequence: TGCGCCAGCAGCTCAGTAGCGGGAGAAAGGGCAGAGACCCAGTACTTC.

This clone was detected only once. The chain joins TRBV28 to TRBJ1-5; 8 nucleotides line up with TRBD1. The CDR3 covers 15 residues. Germline values: CDR1 MDHEN, CDR2 SYDVKM. The V segment lost 2 bases and the J segment 6 bases; nucleotides outside the gene matches: 6. CDR3 in DNA: TGTGCCAGCAGTTTACTCGACAGGGGCGGTCAGCCCCAGCATTTT. It specifies CASSLLDRGGQPQHF.

The V and J genes are TRBV5-4 and TRBJ2-7; no definite D call. Deletions cut 4 bases from V and 5 bases from J, with 13 bases between. CDR3 length equals 13 residues. The germline CDR1 and CDR2 sequences are SGHNT and YYREEE (reference sequence). CDR3 nucleotides: TGTGCCAGCAGCCCCTCGCTCCGAAACGAGCAGTACTTC. Its protein is CASSPSLRNEQYF.

This chain links TRBV5-4 with TRBJ1-1, with 10 bases identical to TRBD1. CDR3 size: 14 residues. Germline V gene lookup returns CDR1 SGHNT and CDR2 YYREEE (reference sequence). V lost 4 bases and J lost 5; bases outside the gene matches: 5. DNA for the CDR3: TGTGCCAGCAGCATCCTGGACAGGGGGACTGAAGCTTTCTTT. Translated, it gives CASSILDRGTEAFF.

The V and J genes are TRBV6-5 and TRBJ2-7; 8 bases are shared with TRBD2. This CDR3 comprises 13 residues. Germline CDR1 and CDR2: MNHEY and SVGAGI. The V segment lost 2 bases and the J segment 8 bases; nucleotides outside the gene matches: 5. The CDR3 region has the DNA TGTGCCAGCAGTTACCTTCGGGGGGGCCAGCAGTACTTC. Residues: CASSYLRGGQQYF.

The V call is TRBV6-6, the J call TRBJ2-7, with D possibly TRBD1 on 6 matching bases. V lost 6 bases to trimming and J lost 0 bases, with 15 bases between them. Germline lookup yields CDR1 MNHNY and CDR2 SVGAGI (reference sequence). The CDR3 is made up of 15 amino acids. In DNA, the CDR3 is TGTGCCAGCAGACCAAGACAGGCGTCCTCCTACGAGCAGTACTTC. It is translated as CASRPRQASSYEQYF.

This sequence joins TRBV19 and TRBJ2-7; 8 bases match TRBD1. The CDR3 consists of 13 residues. The trim removed 4 bases at V and 6 bases at J, leaving 5 bases unmatched. Per germline, CDR1 LNHDA and CDR2 SQIVND (reference sequence). In DNA form, the CDR3 reads TGTGCCAGTAGTACCCTAGGACAGGGCGAGCAGTACTTC. Translating it yields CASSTLGQGEQYF.

This chain links TRBV5-1 with TRBJ2-5, with TRBD2 matching over 7 bases. V was clipped by 2 bases and J by 2 bases; unmatched bases: 6. The CDR3 sequence is 15 residues long. Germline V lookup: CDR1 SGHRS, CDR2 YFSETQ. The CDR3 loop reads CASSFYGGSQETQYF. The CDR3 DNA reads TGCGCCAGCAGCTTTTACGGGGGGAGTCAAGAGACCCAGTACTTC. The variable domain in full, with the rest retrieved from reference TRBV5-1 and TRBJ2-5, is KAGVTQTPRYLIKTRGQQVTLSCSPISGHRSVSWYQQTPGQGLQFLFEYFSETQRNKGNFPGRFSGRQFSNSRSEMNVSTLELGDSALYLCASSFYGGSQETQYFGPGTRLLVL.

V gene TRBV7-8 combines with J gene TRBJ2-7; D is unclear. Germline CDR1 and CDR2: SGHVS and FQNEAQ. V lost 5 bases and J 3 bases, leaving 11 bases between the germline ends. The length of the CDR3 is 13 residues. The CDR3 here is CASSPRVFYEQYF. DNA for the CDR3: TGTGCCAGCAGCCCTCGGGTATTCTACGAGCAGTACTTC. The entire variable domain, with the rest obtained from reference TRBV7-8 and TRBJ2-7, is as follows: GAGVSQSPRYKVAKRGQDVALRCDPISGHVSLFWYQQALGQGPEFLTYFQNEAQLDKSGLPSDRFFAERPEGSVSTLKIQRTQQEDSAVYLCASSPRVFYEQYFGPGTRLTVT.

The chain couples TRBV27 to TRBJ2-3; no reliable D call. Germline V gives CDR1 MNHEY, CDR2 SMNVEV (reference sequence). This CDR3 is built from 13 residues. V lost 5 bases and J 0 bases, leaving 6 bases between the germline ends. Here the CDR3 DNA reads TGTGCCAGCAGTCCGACTAGCACAGATACGCAGTATTTT. Protein sequence: CASSPTSTDTQYF.

Only one count was recorded for this clone. The chain uses TRBV9 and TRBJ2-6; D may be TRBD1 or TRBD2 (5 bases each). V dropped 3 bases and J dropped 1 base, with 11 bases sitting between them. CDR1 is SGDLS, CDR2 YYNGEE, per germline. CDR3 length: 16 residues. CDR3 sequence: CASSAPGASGANVLTF. CDR3 DNA sequence: TGTGCCAGCAGCGCCCCCGGGGCGTCTGGGGCCAACGTCCTGACTTTC. Drawing the rest from reference TRBV9 and TRBJ2-6, the complete variable domain is DSGVTQTPKHLITATGQRVTLRCSPRSGDLSVYWYQQSLDQGLQFLIQYYNGEERAKGNILERFSAQQFPDLHSELNLSSLELGDSALYFCASSAPGASGANVLTFGAGSRLTVL.

The rearrangement links TRBV4-2 to TRBJ2-7; 14 bases agree with TRBD2. This CDR3 has 19 residues. CDR1 is LGHNA and CDR2 is YNFKEQ in the germline V gene. The junction had 13 bases not matched to a gene; V was cut back by 4 bases and J by 2 bases. CDR3 sequence: CASSRPPGLAGAGPYEQYF. CDR3 nucleotide sequence: TGTGCCAGCAGCCGCCCCCCGGGACTAGCGGGAGCAGGGCCCTACGAGCAGTACTTC.

The chain is built from TRBV11-1 and TRBJ1-4; D is uncertain. The V gene's germline CDR1 is SGHAT and CDR2 FQDESV (reference sequence). This CDR3 is 15 amino acids long. Trimming removed 5 bases from V and 0 bases from J, with 10 bases in between. CDR3 bases: TGTGCCAGCAGCATGTTCGGGACAACTAATGAAAAACTGTTTTTT. Protein product: CASSMFGTTNEKLFF.

Notes on this clone: Other nucleotide sequences from this sample produce the same CDR3. V usage is TRBV18 and J usage is TRBJ2-1, with a tentative D call TRBD2 (5 bases). CDR1 KGHSH and CDR2 LQKENI come from the germline V gene. The germline V and J ends were trimmed by 0 bases and 2 bases, with 8 bases remaining between them. This CDR3 is built from 15 residues. The chain's CDR3 is CASSPPSEPYNEQFF. For the CDR3, the DNA is TGTGCCAGCTCACCACCTAGCGAGCCCTACAATGAGCAGTTCTTC.

This clone was found once. The chain uses TRBV19 and TRBJ1-5; no clear D. The germline CDR1 and CDR2 sequences are LNHDA and SQIVND (reference sequence). The CDR3 is made up of 16 amino acids. Deletions cut 6 bases from V and 3 bases from J, with 18 bases between. The DNA for the CDR3 is TGTGCCAGTAGGATGTCAAGGGCAGCCGACAATCAGCCCCAGCATTTT. This codes for CASRMSRAADNQPQHF.

The rearrangement uses TRBV7-9 and TRBJ1-5; D is uncertain. V shed 2 bases and J shed 4 bases, with 6 bases lying between them. The CDR3 consists of 13 residues. Germline-derived CDR1 and CDR2 are SEHNR and FQNEAQ (reference sequence). CDR3 nucleotide sequence: TGTGCCAGCAGCTTAAACTGGAATCAGCCCCAGCATTTT. It translates to CASSLNWNQPQHF.

Comments on this clone: The sample contains more than one DNA sequence encoding this CDR3. This rearrangement joins TRBV5-4 to TRBJ2-1; D gene uncertain. This CDR3 is built from 11 residues. V shed 3 bases and J shed 5 bases, with 3 bases lying between them. Per the germline V gene, CDR1 is SGHNT and CDR2 is YYREEE (reference sequence). CDR3 DNA: TGTGCCAGCAGCTCGAACAATGAGCAGTTCTTC. The encoded protein is CASSSNNEQFF.